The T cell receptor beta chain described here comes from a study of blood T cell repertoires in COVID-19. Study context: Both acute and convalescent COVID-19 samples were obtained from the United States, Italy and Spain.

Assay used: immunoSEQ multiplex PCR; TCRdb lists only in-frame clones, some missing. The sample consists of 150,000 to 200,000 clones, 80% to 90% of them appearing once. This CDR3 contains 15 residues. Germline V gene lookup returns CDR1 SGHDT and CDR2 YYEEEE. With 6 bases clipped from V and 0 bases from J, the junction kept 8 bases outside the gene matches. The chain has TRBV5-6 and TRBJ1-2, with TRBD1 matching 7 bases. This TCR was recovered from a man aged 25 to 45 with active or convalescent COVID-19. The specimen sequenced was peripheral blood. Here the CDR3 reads CASNHRDSSNYGYTF. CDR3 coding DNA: TGTGCCAGCAATCATCGGGACAGCTCTAACTATGGCTACACCTTC.